Listed here is a single TCR beta chain. The table came from immunoSEQ multiplex PCR; TCRdb's copy has only in-frame clones and leaves some out. The sample includes about 100,000 clones, around 95% seen only once; the top ten take 0.2% to 0.25%. The data belong to a study of technical replicates of blood from several donors. The CDR3 contains 17 residues. In germline, CDR1 is MNHEY, CDR2 SMNVEV (reference sequence). Trimming cost V 5 bases and J 6 bases; bases outside gene matches: 15. The sequenced material came from T cells isolated from PBMCs. The V call is TRBV27, the J call TRBJ1-5; 8 nucleotides align to TRBD1. This clonotype was obtained from a human donor in good health. The CDR3 reads CASSPGQDTVILQPQHF. CDR3 DNA: TGTGCCAGCAGTCCGGGACAGGATACTGTCATACTTCAGCCCCAGCATTTT.